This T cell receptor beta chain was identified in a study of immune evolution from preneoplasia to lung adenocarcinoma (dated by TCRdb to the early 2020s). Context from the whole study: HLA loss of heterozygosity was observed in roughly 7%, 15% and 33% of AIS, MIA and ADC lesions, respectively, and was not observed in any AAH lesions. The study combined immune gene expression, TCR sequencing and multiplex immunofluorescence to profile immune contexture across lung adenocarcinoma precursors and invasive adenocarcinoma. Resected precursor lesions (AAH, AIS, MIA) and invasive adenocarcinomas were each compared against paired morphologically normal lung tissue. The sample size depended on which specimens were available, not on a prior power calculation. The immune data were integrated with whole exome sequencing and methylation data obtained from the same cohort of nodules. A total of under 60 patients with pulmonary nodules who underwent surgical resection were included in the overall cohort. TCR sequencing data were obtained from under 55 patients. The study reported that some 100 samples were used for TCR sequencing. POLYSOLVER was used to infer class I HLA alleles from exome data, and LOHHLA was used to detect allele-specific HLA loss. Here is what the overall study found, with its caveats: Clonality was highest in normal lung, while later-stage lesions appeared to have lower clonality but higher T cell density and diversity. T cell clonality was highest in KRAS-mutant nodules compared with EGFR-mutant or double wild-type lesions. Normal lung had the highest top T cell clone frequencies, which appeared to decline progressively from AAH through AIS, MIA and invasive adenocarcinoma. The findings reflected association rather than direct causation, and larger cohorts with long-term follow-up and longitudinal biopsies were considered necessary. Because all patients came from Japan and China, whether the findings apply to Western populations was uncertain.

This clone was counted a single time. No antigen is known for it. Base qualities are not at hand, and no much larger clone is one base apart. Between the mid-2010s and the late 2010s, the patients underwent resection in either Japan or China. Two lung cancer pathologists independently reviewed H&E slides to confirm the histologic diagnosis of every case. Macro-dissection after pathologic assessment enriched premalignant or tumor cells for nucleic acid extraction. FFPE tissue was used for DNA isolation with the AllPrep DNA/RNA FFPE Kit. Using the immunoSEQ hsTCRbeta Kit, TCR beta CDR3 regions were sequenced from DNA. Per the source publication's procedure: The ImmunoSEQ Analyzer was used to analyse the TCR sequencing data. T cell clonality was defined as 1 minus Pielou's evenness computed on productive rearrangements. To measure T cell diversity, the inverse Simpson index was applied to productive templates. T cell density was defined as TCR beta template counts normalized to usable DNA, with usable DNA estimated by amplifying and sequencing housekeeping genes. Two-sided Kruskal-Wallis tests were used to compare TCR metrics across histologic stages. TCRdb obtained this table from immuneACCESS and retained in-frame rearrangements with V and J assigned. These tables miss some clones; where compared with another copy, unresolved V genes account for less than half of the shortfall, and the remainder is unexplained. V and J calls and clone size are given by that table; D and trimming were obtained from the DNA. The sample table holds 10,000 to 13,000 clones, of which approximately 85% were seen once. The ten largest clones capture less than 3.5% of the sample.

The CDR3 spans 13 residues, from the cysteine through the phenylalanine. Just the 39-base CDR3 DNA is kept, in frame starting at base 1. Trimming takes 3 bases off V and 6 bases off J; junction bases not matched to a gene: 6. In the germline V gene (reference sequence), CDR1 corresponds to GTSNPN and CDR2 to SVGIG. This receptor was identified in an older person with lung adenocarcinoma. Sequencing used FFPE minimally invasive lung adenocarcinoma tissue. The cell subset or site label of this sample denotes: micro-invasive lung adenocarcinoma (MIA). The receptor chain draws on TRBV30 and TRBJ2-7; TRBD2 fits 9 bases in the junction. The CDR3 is CAWRASGIGEQYF. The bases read TGTGCCTGGAGGGCTAGCGGGATAGGCGAGCAGTACTTC.